This T cell receptor (beta chain) was captured by sequencing in a study of cytomegalovirus exposure and HLA in healthy donors (dated by TCRdb to the late 2010s). Background for the entire study: In an earlier analysis of approximately 500 of the donors, roughly 300 Gb of sequence data and approximately 100 million unique TCR beta sequences from 180 million or so T cells were reported. Along with the approximately 670-subject first cohort, a separate validation cohort of roughly 110 different subjects was used. A later analysis re-analyzed previously published TCR beta repertoires from roughly 600 donors and added high-resolution HLA genotyping to study TCR occurrence patterns. In an earlier analysis of around 540 of the donors, high-throughput TCR beta sequencing was used to judge whether each TCR beta V gene segment behaved as functional or pseudogenic. Every discovery cohort repertoire had been produced on one sequencing platform. The study was designed to test whether signatures of past pathogen exposure could be identified by cataloging public T cell receptors. Both class I and class II loci were covered by HLA typing, at four-digit resolution. On average, 235,054 unique TCR beta nucleotide sequences were sequenced per donor among about 400 genotyped donors of the cohort, with roughly 20% of those sequences being non-productive. Of the 300 to 450 genotyped donors, 81% fell in the genetic ancestry cluster associated with self-reported Caucasian donors. High-throughput TCR immunosequencing, statistical association of individual TCRs with disease status, and machine learning were combined to predict cytomegalovirus infection status. An early release covering some 640 HLA-typed donors comprised 250 to 350 gigabases of sequencing data and around 80 million unique TCR sequences. The later analysis used no new phenotypic data to find candidate immune exposures, relying instead on TCR beta sequences and their occurrence across donors. The number of typed donors differed by locus: roughly 629-630 for A, B, C, DRB1 and DQB1; some 500 for DQA1; 606 for DPA1; and roughly 470 for DPB1. Alongside the repertoire data, information on donor age, sex, ethnicity and CMV serostatus was compiled. The study profiled the T cell repertoires of about 640 subjects by immunosequencing and related them to cytomegalovirus serostatus. Genome-wide SNP genotypes for about 60% of the roughly 700 donors were used in a later genetic analysis, which treated that subset as a discovery cohort. Roughly 5 DR-DQ haplotypes were handled as single units for association and clustering, since linkage in the cohort was strong. What the research found in general, with its limitations: In both the original and validation cohorts, the classifier was reported to diagnose cytomegalovirus status with high specificity and sensitivity. Presence/absence analyses assumed roughly uniform sequencing depth across donors, an assumption that may not hold. In an earlier analysis of more than 500 of the donors, most TCR beta V segments appeared in productive rearrangements about 90% or about 30% of the time, broadly matching IMGT annotations. The 87-base-pair reads could not distinguish some IMGT-functional V segments, including TRBV6-2 and TRBV6-3, so those segments were excluded. Because HLA typing was missing for some donors at each locus, association tests included only the typed subset. A later genetic analysis associated a missense DCLRE1C variant with V-gene and J-gene trimming of TCR beta chains, and an independent cohort replicated the association. Three of the identified cytomegalovirus-associated TCR beta chains were confirmed in vitro to be specific for cytomegalovirus antigens. The study gave a list of about 170 TCR beta chains associated with cytomegalovirus. Most TCR sequences were observed very rarely across donors, whereas some public TCRs were present in many individuals. A later analysis found that TCR association rates varied across HLA loci, with DRB1 alleles showing the most associated TCRs and HLA-C alleles the fewest. A later analysis found that HLA-associated TCR beta chains were more clonally expanded and had lower generation probabilities than equally common non-associated chains. According to a later analysis, parvovirus B19, influenza, CMV and Epstein-Barr virus appeared linked to several top co-occurrence clusters. The cohort was sequenced for TCR beta chains only, and without alpha or paired-chain data the features that could be detected were limited. A further reported finding was that TCR beta sequences accurately predicted the HLA-A and HLA-B alleles for most subjects in the first cohort. A later analysis found that most CMV-associated TCR beta chains appeared HLA-restricted, with HLA associations seemingly driven largely by CMV exposure. When HLA alleles, especially DR and DQ, strongly co-occurred, TCR associations were difficult to assign to individual alleles. A later genetic analysis reported fewer N-insertions in productive TCRs among donors in an Asian-associated ancestry cluster than the roughly 700-donor mean. In a later analysis, 15,000 to 20,000 TCR beta sequences were associated with specific HLA alleles at a false discovery rate of 0.05. Correlated functional status among segregating V segments might reflect linkage disequilibrium, but an unknown experimental factor could not be ruled out. For the cohort, immune exposure information was limited to CMV serostatus. About 17 rarely observed V segments, including chromosome 9 orphons, were excluded from the earlier analysis of approximately 500 of the donors because counts were too low. The authors suggested that the approach could potentially be extended to other disease states and immunological phenotypes. A cluster of highly shared sequence variants was judged likely to represent a technical artifact of the sequencing pipeline.

In total, more than 500 healthy bone marrow donors made up the cohort. At the time of sampling, all cohort members were nominally healthy, though unrecorded immune exposures were likely present. The donor was CMV seropositive and was included in the group of 289 seropositive cohort members. Every donor gave a peripheral blood sample, and the peripheral blood mononuclear cells from that sample were used for TCR beta sequencing. The Qiagen DNeasy Blood Extraction Kit was used to extract genomic DNA from the blood cell samples. V is reduced by 3 bases and J by 4 bases, leaving a spacing of 22 bases between them. The germline V gene (reference sequence) specifies LNHNV as CDR1 and YYDKDF as CDR2. Including the terminal cysteine and phenylalanine, the CDR3 comprises 18 residues. The kept DNA is CDR3 alone, 54 bases in frame from the first base. In regard to this clone: Its antigen is still unknown. No base quality information exists; no much larger clone differs at one position.

Library method: the immunoSEQ multiplex PCR assay. The multiplex PCR relied on a mix of 60 forward primers for TCR Vbeta segments and 13 reverse primers for TCR Jbeta segments. The CDR3 region of rearranged TCR beta genes was amplified from genomic DNA by a multiplex PCR assay. The Illumina HiSeq System was used to sequence the amplified TCR beta libraries as 87-base-pair reads. Per the source publication's procedure: Across the 700 or so repertoires, a later analysis counted approximately 75 million unique TCR beta chains, approximately 10 million of which were shared by at least two donors. Raw reads were error-corrected and collapsed into unique sequences by a nearest-neighbor algorithm in which closely related sequences were merged to remove PCR and sequencing errors. CDR3 sequences were aligned to IMGT reference sequences to assign V, D and J gene segments. For a sequence to be retained, a match of at least six nucleotides was required to both a V gene segment and a J gene segment. Rearrangements were called productive when the CDR3 lacked stop codons and stayed in frame with V and J; all others were non-productive. CDR3 was defined by IMGT convention, running from the second conserved V-encoded cysteine to the conserved J-encoded phenylalanine. Sequences without an unambiguous match to a single V gene segment were excluded from the earlier analysis of several hundred of the donors. An earlier analysis of about 590 of the donors classified V segments as functional when productive rearrangements were above 56.7% and as segregating when the standard deviation between donors was above 5%. A statistical classification framework was built to diagnose cytomegalovirus status from the catalog of TCR beta chain sequences. V and J gene assignment, in a later analysis, came from comparing TCR nucleotide sequences with IMGT/GENE-DB human TR gene sequences. The TCRdist pipeline was used in a later analysis to assign CDR3 sequences and most-parsimonious VDJ recombination scenarios. In a later analysis, each TCR beta chain was defined by its CDR3 amino acid sequence together with its V-gene family, and reads without a unique V-gene family were excluded. A later analysis removed 450 to 600 highly shared, low-generation-probability nucleotide sequences to deal with suspected cross-contamination and a sequencing artifact. In a later analysis, a clonal expansion index for each public chain was calculated from normalized within-repertoire ranks of inferred template counts. In a later analysis, generation probabilities were computed with a VDJ recombination model fitted to out-of-frame rearrangements, and the resulting probabilities were checked against IGoR. In a later analysis, TCR-TCR, TCR-HLA and TCR-CMV co-occurrence was scored with hypergeometric tests, and a repertoire-size bias correction was applied to TCR pairs. To estimate false discovery rates, a later analysis permuted the HLA or CMV assignments 20 times. In a later analysis, co-occurring TCRs were grouped using DBSCAN, and TCRdist sequence similarity was added for clustering within HLA-allele-positive subsets. Repertoires with fewer than 30,000 or more than 120,000 public chains were left out of co-occurrence clustering, as were several repertoires with anomalous nucleotide sharing. TCRdb limited this immuneACCESS table to in-frame rearrangements with V and J called. A share of clones is missing; checked studies link under half to unresolved V genes, and the rest is unexplained. From that table come the V and J calls and clone size; the DNA was used to work out D and trimming. The sample records some 140,000 clones, 70% to 80% of which are singletons. About 8.3% of the sample rests with the top ten.

The sequenced sample consisted of PBMCs. The rearranged chain carries TRBV15 and TRBJ2-1; a tentative D call is TRBD2 (6 bases match). This TCR was sampled from a man aged 25 to 45 in good health and CMV-seropositive. In nucleotides, the sequence is TGTGCCACCAGCAGCCTCACCTCCCTAGCGCGTGAATACAATGAGCAGTTCTTC. Its protein reads: CATSSLTSLAREYNEQFF.